The 4 T cell receptor beta chains in this list originate from one sample, sequenced in a study of CD8 T cells in Susac syndrome. With random hexamers, roughly 0.45 to 1 ug RNA was reverse transcribed. TCRdb reprocessed the immunoSEQ multiplex PCR reads via MiXCR and lists one record per CDR3 protein. The table has 200,000 to 250,000 distinct CDR3 sequences, 95% seen once. The sample consisted of CD4+ T cells from PBMCs. These receptors all come from a human donor with multiple sclerosis.

This chain links TRBV6-6 with TRBJ1-4; D not certain. Germline loops: CDR1 MNHNY, CDR2 SVGAGI (reference sequence). V was pared by 4 bases and J by 6 bases, with 3 bases between. This CDR3 has 11 residues. The CDR3 here is CASSSYEKLFF. DNA for the CDR3: TGTGCCAGCAGTTCCTATGAAAAACTGTTTTTT.

The chain joins TRBV25-1 to TRBJ1-2; 8 bases line up with TRBD1. V trimming: 3 bases; J trimming: 8 bases; junction bases outside the gene matches: 5. Germline values: CDR1 MGHDK, CDR2 SYGVNS. The CDR3 consists of 13 residues. The CDR3 nucleotides are TGTGCCAGCAGTGACCCAGGGGGCAAAGGCTACACCTTC. Translating it yields CASSDPGGKGYTF.

CDR3 bases: TGCGCCAGCAGCCATCCCCGGGTTGGCCTGGGGGGTGGAGATACGCAGTATTTT. This encodes CASSHPRVGLGGGDTQYF. This chain links TRBV4-1 with TRBJ2-3; TRBD2 might be the D (6 bases). V was shortened by 3 bases and J by 5 bases, with 24 bases between the two germline ends. CDR3 length: 18 residues. Germline CDR1 and CDR2: MGHRA and YSYEKL.

This clonotype occurred a few times. This sequence joins TRBV12-3 or TRBV12-4 and TRBJ1-5; D gene ambiguous. Trimming stripped 3 bases from V and 0 bases from J, with 3 bases between. The CDR3 extends over 13 amino acids. The CDR3 spells CASSLNSNQPQHF. The CDR3 DNA sequence: TGTGCCAGCAGTTTGAATAGCAATCAGCCCCAGCATTTT.